This is a list of T cell receptor beta chains from one sample in a study of spatial heterogeneity in lung cancer. TCRdb analysed the 5' RACE reads with MiXCR anew, one entry per CDR3 protein. The sample includes tens of thousands of distinct CDR3 sequences, about 12% of them seen just once. The specimen comprised PBMCs, sampled at surgery. The receptors stem from a male donor with early-stage non-small cell lung cancer. CDR3s include the opening cysteine and the closing phenylalanine or tryptophan. D genes are given only for firm matches. Size is omitted from some rows. Given values are once, few, many or a class for expanded clones.

D,size,length,J,V,CDR3,DNA
TRBD1,many,15,TRBJ1-2,TRBV5-5,CASSLSQGAFYGYTF,TGTGCCAGCAGCTTGAGCCAGGGGGCCTTCTATGGCTACACCTTC
TRBD2,few,14,TRBJ2-7,TRBV5-1,CASSLPGLGSEQYF,TGCGCCAGCAGCTTACCGGGACTAGGTTCGGAGCAGTACTTC
NA,NA,12,TRBJ1-1,TRBV9,CASSGEVTEAFF,TGTGCCAGCAGCGGGGAAGTGACTGAAGCTTTCTTT
NA,few,15,TRBJ2-7,TRBV7-9,CASSPTSLSSYEQYF,TGTGCCAGCAGCCCGACTAGTCTAAGCTCCTACGAGCAGTACTTC
TRBD1,many,15,TRBJ2-7,TRBV20-1,CSAISRDSNHYEQYF,TGCAGTGCTATAAGCCGGGACAGCAATCACTACGAGCAGTACTTC
NA,few,12,TRBJ2-1,TRBV24-1,CATRGTRGEQFF,TGTGCCACTCGCGGGACCCGGGGTGAGCAGTTCTTC
NA,few,15,TRBJ1-5,TRBV24-1,CATSDFSDPNQPQHF,TGTGCCACCAGTGATTTTTCAGACCCCAATCAGCCCCAGCATTTT
NA,NA,13,TRBJ1-2,TRBV30,CAWTSLGFYGYTF,TGTGCCTGGACCTCTCTTGGGTTTTACGGCTACACCTTC
TRBD1,many,13,TRBJ2-1,TRBV28,CASSSPDRDKQFF,TGTGCCAGCAGTTCCCCCGACAGGGACAAGCAGTTCTTC
NA,few,15,TRBJ2-1,TRBV20-1,CSARDFSGPYNEQFF,TGCAGTGCTAGAGATTTCAGCGGACCTTACAATGAGCAGTTCTTC
NA,few,13,TRBJ2-1,TRBV6-2/TRBV6-3,CASSVRRGNEQFF,TGTGCCAGCAGCGTCCGTAGGGGGAATGAGCAGTTCTTC
NA,NA,12,TRBJ2-1,TRBV2,CASSDGVQEQFF,TGTGCCAGCAGTGACGGGGTCCAAGAGCAGTTCTTC
TRBD1,NA,14,TRBJ2-7,TRBV29-1,CSVGGGQGADEQYF,TGCAGCGTTGGGGGAGGACAGGGGGCCGACGAGCAGTACTTC
TRBD2,many,16,TRBJ2-7,TRBV18,CASSPRTSGSSHEQYF,TGTGCCAGCTCACCCCGGACTAGCGGGAGTTCCCACGAGCAGTACTTC